This passage covers 30 T cell receptor beta chains from one sample sequenced in a study of cytomegalovirus exposure and HLA in healthy donors. Assay: immunoSEQ multiplex PCR; the TCRdb copy retains only in-frame clones and omits some. The table shows 71,000 or so clones, with roughly 94% occurring only once. Sequencing was performed on PBMCs. Receptors originate from a man younger than 35 in good health and CMV-seropositive.

This clone was detected only once. J is TRBJ1-3 and V is TRBV30; the match to TRBD1 covers 9 bases. Losses at the gene ends were 3 bases for V and 3 bases for J; bases not matched to a gene: 12. CDR3 length: 17 residues. Per the germline V gene, CDR1 is GTSNPN and CDR2 is SVGIG (reference sequence). The CDR3 sequence: CAWRKKRDRVVGNTIYF. The CDR3 DNA follows: TGTGCCTGGAGGAAGAAACGGGACAGGGTGGTTGGAAACACCATATATTTT.

This chain connects TRBV5-1 to TRBJ1-6; a possible D gene is TRBD1 (6 bases). CDR3 length equals 12 residues. With 9 bases removed from V and 11 bases from J, the gap between germline ends came to 15 bases. In germline, CDR1 is SGHRS, CDR2 YFSETQ. In DNA, the CDR3 is TGCGCCACCCCCCCAGGGGTCACACCCCTCCACTTT. Protein: CATPPGVTPLHF.

This chain uses TRBV7-2 with TRBJ1-4, with 8 nucleotides matching TRBD1. CDR1 is SGHTA and CDR2 is FQGNSA in the germline V gene. After removal of 1 base from V and 7 bases from J, the junction contained 17 bases not matched to a gene. The CDR3 covers 19 residues. Here the CDR3 reads CASSLDRGKPPVRGEKLFF. CDR3 DNA sequence: TGTGCCAGCAGCTTAGACAGGGGGAAGCCCCCTGTTCGAGGTGAAAAACTGTTTTTT.

The rearrangement links TRBV7-2 to TRBJ1-1, with D possibly being TRBD1 (5 bases). The CDR3 spans 15 residues. The V gene lost 1 base and the J gene lost 4 bases, with 13 bases spanning the gap. Germline values: CDR1 SGHTA, CDR2 FQGNSA. The DNA of the CDR3 is TGTGCCAGCAGCTTAGTAGGGGCATCCGCCACTGAAGCTTTCTTT. Amino acid sequence: CASSLVGASATEAFF.

The chain links TRBV29-1 to TRBJ1-5, with 8 bases aligning to TRBD1. The CDR3 extends over 13 amino acids. Losses at the gene ends were 6 bases for V and 2 bases for J; bases not matched to a gene: 3. Per germline, CDR1 SQVTM and CDR2 ANQGSEA. The CDR3 region is CSVGQGGNQPQHF. The CDR3 DNA follows: TGCAGCGTCGGACAGGGAGGCAATCAGCCCCAGCATTTT.

The chain has TRBV19 and TRBJ1-1; 7 nucleotides align to TRBD1. CDR1 and CDR2 from the germline V gene are LNHDA and SQIVND (reference sequence). Trimming took 4 bases from V and 3 from J; bases not matched to a gene: 8. The CDR3 runs 15 residues. In DNA form, the CDR3 reads TGTGCCAGTAGTAAGGGGACCACAGGGGACACTGAAGCTTTCTTT. Translated: CASSKGTTGDTEAFF. The full variable domain, its missing parts supplied by reference TRBV19 and TRBJ1-1, is DGGITQSPKYLFRKEGQNVTLSCEQNLNHDAMYWYRQDPGQGLRLIYYSQIVNDFQKGDIAEGYSVSREKKESFPLTVTSAQKNPTAFYLCASSKGTTGDTEAFFGQGTRLTVV.

J is TRBJ2-7 and V is TRBV7-9; 11 bases map to TRBD2. Germline values: CDR1 SEHNR, CDR2 FQNEAQ (reference sequence). This CDR3 is built from 17 residues. The junction had 8 bases not matched to a gene; V was cut back by 4 bases and J by 0 bases. The CDR3 here is CASSSLTSGASSYEQYF. The DNA for the CDR3 is TGTGCCAGCAGCTCCCTGACTAGCGGGGCTAGCTCCTACGAGCAGTACTTC.

This clone is a singleton in its sample. The chain joins TRBV19 to TRBJ2-7, with D perhaps matching TRBD1 (6 bases). This CDR3 region has 14 residues. Trimming removed 6 bases from V and 2 bases from J, with 14 bases in between. Germline V CDR1 and CDR2: LNHDA, SQIVND (reference sequence). The DNA for the CDR3 is TGTGCCAGTAGCTATACAGGGAAAACCTACGAGCAGTACTTC. Translation: CASSYTGKTYEQYF.

The chain employs TRBV29-1 and TRBJ1-3; possibly TRBD1 for D (6 bases). The CDR3 loop spans 13 amino acids. Germline CDR1 SQVTM, CDR2 ANQGSEA. V was shortened by 6 bases and J by 13 bases, with 22 bases between the two germline ends. The CDR3 protein is CSVVTGRAPGIYF. Here the CDR3 DNA reads TGCAGCGTCGTGACAGGTCGGGCGCCAGGGATATATTTT.

V gene TRBV5-1 combines with J gene TRBJ1-2; the D is unclear. The germline V and J ends were trimmed by 2 bases and 4 bases, with 12 bases remaining between them. The CDR3 totals 14 residues. From germline, CDR1 is SGHRS and CDR2 YFSETQ. Here the CDR3 DNA reads TGCGCCAGCAGCTTTAGAGGTCTCGCCTATGGCTACACCTTC. Translated, it gives CASSFRGLAYGYTF.

The V and J genes are TRBV19 and TRBJ2-4, with 7 bases that match TRBD1. The CDR3 runs 12 residues. The trim removed 5 bases at V and 5 bases at J, leaving 0 bases unmatched. CDR1 LNHDA and CDR2 SQIVND come from the germline V gene (reference sequence). The chain's CDR3 is CASSGQENIQYF. CDR3 coding DNA: TGTGCCAGTAGTGGACAGGAAAACATTCAGTACTTC.

CDR3 nucleotides: TGTGCCATCAGTGGGGGGGGAGACACTGAAGCTTTCTTT. It specifies CAISGGGDTEAFF. This chain joins TRBV10-3 and TRBJ1-1; weak D call: TRBD1 (5 bases). The CDR3 runs to 13 residues. CDR1 is ENHRY and CDR2 is SYGVKD in the germline V gene. Trimming stripped 4 bases from V and 3 bases from J, with 9 bases between.

CDR3 DNA: TGCGCCAGCAGCCAACGGGGTGGACTAGCGGACTACAATGAGCAGTTCTTC. It yields the protein CASSQRGGLADYNEQFF. The chain employs TRBV4-1 and TRBJ2-1; 10 bases agree with TRBD2. CDR1 and CDR2 (germline): MGHRA, YSYEKL. This CDR3 has 17 residues. The V and J ends lost 2 bases and 3 bases, in that order; junction bases with no gene match: 7.

This chain links TRBV10-2 with TRBJ1-2; D is unresolved. CDR1 WSHSY and CDR2 SAAADI come from the germline V gene. This CDR3 has 15 residues. The ends were cut back, 0 bases at V and 3 bases at J, with 11 bases in the middle. CDR3 DNA sequence: TGCGCCAGCAGTGAGTCTAGGAGAGCTCACTATGGCTACACCTTC. It encodes CASSESRRAHYGYTF.

The chain links TRBV6-5 to TRBJ2-7; D gene ambiguous. V lost 2 bases and J lost 3, with 11 bases in between. Germline CDR1 reads MNHEY; CDR2 reads SVGAGI. This CDR3 is built from 14 residues. DNA for the CDR3: TGTGCCAGCAGTTACGGTTTTGGCAGCTACGAGCAGTACTTC. This translates into CASSYGFGSYEQYF.

J is TRBJ2-7 and V is TRBV5-1, with 11 nucleotides matching TRBD2. The germline V gene encodes CDR1 SGHRS and CDR2 YFSETQ. This CDR3 comprises 16 residues. The V segment lost 3 bases and the J segment 3 bases; nucleotides outside the gene matches: 8. This chain's CDR3 is CASSWVAGGPYYEQYF. CDR3 DNA: TGCGCCAGCAGCTGGGTAGCGGGAGGGCCTTACTACGAGCAGTACTTC.

The rearrangement uses TRBV2 and TRBJ1-4; the D gene is possibly TRBD1 (6 bases). The CDR3 contains 14 residues. Trimming took 8 bases from V and 4 from J, leaving 14 bases between them. In germline, CDR1 is SNHLY, CDR2 FYNNEI. CDR3: CASGRDKLNEKLFF. DNA for the CDR3: TGTGCCAGCGGCCGGGACAAACTTAATGAAAAACTGTTTTTT.

This clone was picked up one time. The chain carries TRBV9 and TRBJ1-5; D not resolved. CDR1 SGDLS and CDR2 YYNGEE come from the germline V gene. This CDR3 has 13 amino acids. V was cut by 0 bases and J by 6 bases, with 7 bases left in between. CDR3 protein: CASSVATGQPQHF. For the CDR3, the DNA is TGTGCCAGCAGCGTAGCTACCGGTCAGCCCCAGCATTTT. Supplemented by reference TRBV9 and TRBJ1-5, the full variable domain reads DSGVTQTPKHLITATGQRVTLRCSPRSGDLSVYWYQQSLDQGLQFLIQYYNGEERAKGNILERFSAQQFPDLHSELNLSSLELGDSALYFCASSVATGQPQHFGDGTRLSIL.

V and J are TRBV27 and TRBJ1-2, with TRBD1 identical over 9 bases. V trimming: 4 bases; J trimming: 2 bases; junction bases outside the gene matches: 8. Germline values: CDR1 MNHEY, CDR2 SMNVEV (reference sequence). The CDR3 covers 16 residues. The CDR3 coding sequence is TGTGCCAGCAGTTCCATGACAGGGGGAAAAAACTATGGCTACACCTTC. It codes for CASSSMTGGKNYGYTF.

This chain joins TRBV9 and TRBJ2-5, with 7 nucleotides matching TRBD2. The CDR3 consists of 14 residues. Germline V gene data show CDR1 as SGDLS and CDR2 as YYNGEE. J lost 2 bases, V lost 4 bases, and 5 bases had no gene match. The CDR3 region is CASSPRSGQETQYF. Written as DNA, the CDR3 is TGTGCCAGCAGCCCCCGTAGCGGGCAAGAGACCCAGTACTTC.

The rearrangement uses TRBV4-1 and TRBJ1-5; D may be TRBD1 (5 bases). CDR3 size: 14 residues. Trimming left V 7 bases short and J 7 bases short, with 17 bases between. Per germline, CDR1 MGHRA and CDR2 YSYEKL. DNA for the CDR3: TGCGCCAGCAAACCCTCGCGGGGCTGGCAGCCCCAGCATTTT. Its translation: CASKPSRGWQPQHF.

This clone was picked up one time. The CDR3 coding sequence is TGTGCCAGTAGTCCTGCTAGCGGGAGTACCTACAATGAGCAGTTCTTC. This gives the protein CASSPASGSTYNEQFF. This rearrangement joins TRBV19 to TRBJ2-1; TRBD2 matches 10 bases. The CDR3 is 16 amino acids. The J segment lost 2 bases and the V segment lost 5 bases, leaving 6 bases of the junction unmatched. Germline loops: CDR1 LNHDA, CDR2 SQIVND (reference sequence).

CDR3 bases: TGTGCCAGCAGTTTCGGCTCTGGGGCCAACGTCCTGACTTTC. The encoded protein is CASSFGSGANVLTF. The chain carries TRBV28 and TRBJ2-6; D is uncertain. CDR3 size: 14 residues. V shed 3 bases and J shed 0 bases, with 3 bases lying between them. Germline V gene lookup returns CDR1 MDHEN and CDR2 SYDVKM.

The V and J genes are TRBV10-3 and TRBJ2-7, with 7 bases fitting TRBD1. The V gene's germline CDR1 is ENHRY and CDR2 SYGVKD. The ends lost 3 bases at V and 4 bases at J; junction bases unmatched: 9. The CDR3 is made up of 15 amino acids. The CDR3 nucleotides read TGTGCCATCAGTGAAGCCGGGACAGAGAATTACGAGCAGTACTTC. Its translation is CAISEAGTENYEQYF.

V usage is TRBV5-1 and J usage is TRBJ1-3, with 10 bases matching TRBD1. Per the germline V gene, CDR1 is SGHRS and CDR2 is YFSETQ. Germline trimming cut 4 bases from V and 2 bases from J; bases unmatched to any gene: 6. There are 16 residues in the CDR3. CDR3 protein: CASSRDRGNTGNTIYF. CDR3 in DNA: TGCGCCAGCAGCCGGGACAGGGGAAATACTGGAAACACCATATATTTT. Looking up the rest from reference TRBV5-1 and TRBJ1-3 gives the full variable domain: KAGVTQTPRYLIKTRGQQVTLSCSPISGHRSVSWYQQTPGQGLQFLFEYFSETQRNKGNFPGRFSGRQFSNSRSEMNVSTLELGDSALYLCASSRDRGNTGNTIYFGEGSWLTVV.

The gene calls are TRBV4-1 and TRBJ1-1, with 7 nucleotides matching TRBD1. Unmatched junction bases numbered 8, after V lost 3 bases and J lost 4 bases. Germline V gene sequence: CDR1 MGHRA, CDR2 YSYEKL. The CDR3 consists of 15 residues. The DNA of the CDR3 is TGCGCCAGCAGCCAGGCTCCCCCAGGGGGCACTGAAGCTTTCTTT. This encodes CASSQAPPGGTEAFF.

V is TRBV7-3 and J is TRBJ1-5; 9 bases are a match to TRBD1. The CDR3 runs to 19 residues. Trimming removed 7 bases from V and 1 base from J; junction bases left unmatched: 17. The V gene's germline CDR1 is SGHTA and CDR2 FQGTGA. The CDR3 sequence: CASNLLIRQGEGSNQPQHF. In DNA form, the CDR3 reads TGTGCCAGCAACCTCTTGATTCGACAGGGGGAAGGGAGCAATCAGCCCCAGCATTTT. Looking up the rest from reference TRBV7-3 and TRBJ1-5 gives the full variable domain: GAGVSQTPSNKVTEKGKYVELRCDPISGHTALYWYRQSLGQGPEFLIYFQGTGAADDSGLPNDRFFAVRPEGSVSTLKIQRTERGDSAVYLCASNLLIRQGEGSNQPQHFGDGTRLSIL.

The V gene is TRBV5-4, the J gene TRBJ2-7; 13 nucleotides agree with TRBD2. Germline lookup yields CDR1 SGHNT and CDR2 YYREEE (reference sequence). The ends lost 9 bases at V and 4 bases at J; junction bases unmatched: 4. This CDR3 spans 13 amino acids. The CDR3 sequence is CATGTSGIYEQYF. The CDR3 DNA reads TGTGCCACCGGGACTAGCGGGATATACGAGCAGTACTTC. The entire variable domain, with the rest obtained from reference TRBV5-4 and TRBJ2-7, is as follows: ETGVTQSPTHLIKTRGQQVTLRCSSQSGHNTVSWYQQALGQGPQFIFQYYREEENGRGNFPPRFSGLQFPNYSSELNVNALELDDSALYLCATGTSGIYEQYFGPGTRLTVT.

The chain is built from TRBV9 and TRBJ2-7; the D gene is possibly TRBD2 (6 bases). This CDR3 comprises 14 residues. V was trimmed by 4 bases and J by 6 bases, leaving 17 bases between them. Germline values: CDR1 SGDLS, CDR2 YYNGEE. This CDR3 is CASSPSSGASEQYF. The CDR3 DNA is TGTGCCAGCAGCCCATCATCGGGAGCGTCCGAGCAGTACTTC. The full variable domain, its missing parts supplied by reference TRBV9 and TRBJ2-7, is DSGVTQTPKHLITATGQRVTLRCSPRSGDLSVYWYQQSLDQGLQFLIQYYNGEERAKGNILERFSAQQFPDLHSELNLSSLELGDSALYFCASSPSSGASEQYFGPGTRLTVT.

The chain joins TRBV10-3 to TRBJ2-2; 8 nucleotides match TRBD2. The CDR3 consists of 13 residues. Germline CDR1 ENHRY, CDR2 SYGVKD. The J segment lost 4 bases and the V segment lost 11 bases, leaving 6 bases of the junction unmatched. The CDR3 loop is CAVDAGGTGELFF. CDR3 nucleotide sequence: TGTGCCGTCGATGCGGGGGGCACCGGGGAGCTGTTTTTT.